Listed below are T cell receptor beta chains from one sample, sequenced in a study of early T cells in non-severe SARS-CoV-2 infection. TCRdb re-derived calls from the 5' RACE reads in MiXCR, one entry per CDR3 protein. The table has under 70,000 distinct CDR3 sequences, less than 5% seen once. The sequenced material came from whole blood. The receptors originated from an adult who was a healthcare worker with PCR-confirmed SARS-CoV-2 infection or an uninfected control (not recorded which). Each CDR3 is given with its conserved first and last residue. A D gene is named only where the DNA matches it firmly. Clone sizes are given selectively: once, few, many, or a class where the clone is expanded.

D gene,J gene,V gene,clone size,CDR3 protein,CDR3 DNA
.,TRBJ2-2,TRBV14,many,CASSQGQGGTGELFF,TGTGCCAGCAGCCAAGGGCAGGGTGGCACCGGGGAGCTGTTTTTT
TRBD2,TRBJ2-3,TRBV20-1,many,CSAEQTSGTDTQYF,TGCAGTGCTGAACAGACTAGCGGCACAGATACGCAGTATTTT
TRBD1,TRBJ2-7,TRBV13,many,CASSPGTAAYEQYF,TGTGCCAGCAGCCCCGGGACAGCCGCCTACGAGCAGTACTTC
TRBD2,TRBJ2-7,TRBV18,few,CASSSGLAGSYEQYF,TGTGCCAGCTCATCGGGACTAGCGGGATCCTACGAGCAGTACTTC
TRBD1,TRBJ2-5,TRBV6-5,.,CASSRPGQASETQYF,TGTGCCAGCAGCCGTCCGGGACAGGCGTCGGAGACCCAGTACTTC
.,TRBJ1-6,TRBV2,many,CASSVENFNNSPLHF,TGTGCCAGCAGTGTGGAAAACTTCAATAATTCACCCCTCCACTTT
.,TRBJ2-3,TRBV24-1,few,CATSDTVLASTEDTQYF,TGTGCCACCAGTGATACTGTACTAGCCTCGACAGAAGATACGCAGTATTTT
.,TRBJ2-3,TRBV30,many,CAWTSPAPNTQYF,TGTGCCTGGACTTCTCCGGCCCCCAATACGCAGTATTTT
TRBD1,TRBJ2-1,TRBV6-6,many,CASSYRGQYNEQFF,TGTGCCAGCAGTTATAGGGGACAGTACAATGAGCAGTTCTTC
.,TRBJ1-4,TRBV20-1,many,CSARATVTNEKLFF,TGCAGTGCTAGAGCGACAGTGACTAATGAAAAACTGTTTTTT
TRBD1,TRBJ1-4,TRBV20-1,many,CSAREMTGAGTNEKLFF,TGCAGTGCTAGAGAGATGACAGGGGCGGGAACTAATGAAAAACTGTTTTTT
.,TRBJ2-3,TRBV7-2,many,CASSRDALTDTQYF,TGTGCCAGCAGCCGGGACGCCCTCACAGATACGCAGTATTTT
.,TRBJ2-3,TRBV3-1,.,CASSPHRDTQYF,TGTGCCAGCAGCCCACATCGAGATACGCAGTATTTT
TRBD2,TRBJ2-3,TRBV19,many,CASTPRGGRGPTDTQYF,TGTGCCAGTACCCCTCGGGGGGGGCGAGGTCCCACAGATACGCAGTATTTT
TRBD2,TRBJ2-1,TRBV12-3/TRBV12-4,.,CASSLVPGGPYNEQFF,TGTGCCAGCAGTTTGGTTCCGGGAGGGCCCTACAATGAGCAGTTCTTC
.,TRBJ2-3,TRBV20-1,many,CSVPDPETDTQYF,TGCAGTGTGCCGGACCCTGAGACAGATACGCAGTATTTT
TRBD1,TRBJ1-6,TRBV27,.,CASSPDRVGNSPLHF,TGTGCCAGCAGTCCGGACAGGGTAGGCAATTCACCCCTCCACTTT
.,TRBJ1-1,TRBV18,many,CASSPQGRIDTEAFF,TGTGCCAGCTCACCACAGGGGAGGATCGACACTGAAGCTTTCTTT
.,TRBJ1-1,TRBV20-1,.,CSAGGAGANTEAFF,TGCAGTGCTGGGGGGGCCGGGGCGAACACTGAAGCTTTCTTT
TRBD1,TRBJ2-1,TRBV25-1,many,CASTRTGAYNEQFF,TGTGCCAGCACTAGGACAGGGGCATACAATGAGCAGTTCTTC
.,TRBJ2-1,TRBV5-4,few,CASSLSGVQSEQFF,TGTGCCAGCAGCTTATCAGGGGTCCAGAGTGAGCAGTTCTTC
.,TRBJ2-1,TRBV7-9,.,CASSSQPSYNEQFF,TGTGCCAGCAGCTCACAGCCCTCCTACAATGAGCAGTTCTTC
TRBD1,TRBJ2-1,TRBV5-6,many,CASSLETTGYNEQFF,TGTGCCAGCAGCTTGGAGACGACAGGGTACAATGAGCAGTTCTTC
.,TRBJ1-3,TRBV7-2,.,CASSEGTAGNTIYF,TGTGCCAGCAGCGAAGGGACGGCCGGAAACACCATATATTTT
.,TRBJ2-1,TRBV20-1,few,CSARGSNEQFF,TGCAGTGCTAGAGGAAGCAATGAGCAGTTCTTC
TRBD1,TRBJ2-7,TRBV18,few,CASSPEGQARYF,TGTGCCAGCTCACCAGAAGGACAGGCTCGGTACTTC
TRBD1,TRBJ1-6,TRBV12-3/TRBV12-4,many,CASRTGQTNSPLHF,TGTGCCAGCAGGACGGGACAGACTAATTCACCCCTCCACTTT
TRBD1,TRBJ1-2,TRBV9,few,CASSEGDSLNYGYTF,TGTGCCAGCAGCGAGGGGGACAGCCTTAACTATGGCTACACCTTC
TRBD2,TRBJ2-3,TRBV20-1,many,CSARKLAGAGDTQYF,TGCAGTGCTAGAAAACTAGCGGGAGCAGGAGATACGCAGTATTTT
.,TRBJ2-1,TRBV7-9,many,CASSLQAGDEQFF,TGTGCCAGCAGCTTACAGGCAGGGGATGAGCAGTTCTTC
.,TRBJ2-7,TRBV30,.,CAWSVGRYEQYF,TGTGCCTGGAGTGTGGGGCGTTACGAGCAGTACTTC
.,TRBJ2-1,TRBV7-8,.,CASRLRQLVGEQFF,TGTGCCAGCAGGTTACGGCAACTAGTCGGTGAGCAGTTCTTC
TRBD2,TRBJ2-7,TRBV29-1,.,CSVGGSSYEQYF,TGCAGCGTGGGGGGGAGCTCCTACGAGCAGTACTTC
TRBD1,TRBJ2-6,TRBV5-1,many,CASSTDSGTDNVLTF,TGCGCCAGCAGCACAGACTCCGGGACAGACAACGTCCTGACTTTC
.,TRBJ2-7,TRBV7-9,.,CASSLTYEGQYF,TGTGCCAGCAGCCTGACTTACGAAGGGCAGTACTTC
.,TRBJ1-4,TRBV12-3/TRBV12-4,many,CASSPSGRASGEKLFF,TGTGCCAGCAGTCCCTCTGGGAGGGCAAGTGGTGAAAAACTGTTTTTT
TRBD2,TRBJ2-2,TRBV7-8,many,CASSFVGGRVGELFF,TGTGCCAGCAGCTTCGTCGGCGGGAGAGTCGGGGAGCTGTTTTTT
.,TRBJ2-4,TRBV19,.,CASSIAERENIQYF,TGTGCCAGTAGTATAGCAGAGAGGGAAAACATTCAGTACTTC
TRBD1,TRBJ2-5,TRBV7-2,many,CASSLATGGRTQYF,TGTGCCAGCAGCTTAGCGACAGGGGGCCGGACCCAGTACTTC
TRBD1,TRBJ2-1,TRBV3-1,few,CASSKGQGVSYNEQFF,TGTGCCAGCAGTAAGGGACAGGGGGTTTCCTACAATGAGCAGTTCTTC